These 10 T cell receptor beta chains originate from one sample sequenced in a study of blood T cells in healthy people across ages. Primed by a sample-barcoded 5' primer and a J-beta primer mix, a second PCR proceeded for about 7 to 11 cycles. TCRdb reanalysed the 5' RACE reads using MiXCR and keeps one entry per CDR3 protein. The sample lists some 900,000 distinct CDR3 sequences, approximately 49% occurring once. The sequenced material came from blood. These TCRs come from a man younger than 40 in good health.

The rearrangement joins TRBV4-3 to TRBJ1-2; 7 positions match TRBD1. V lost 4 bases and J lost 4; bases outside the gene matches: 9. Germline-derived CDR1 and CDR2 are LGHNA and YSLEER. CDR3 length: 15 residues. Written as DNA, the CDR3 is TGCGCCAGCAGCCTCGGACAGGACCCGAGCTATGGCTACACCTTC. This sequence encodes CASSLGQDPSYGYTF.

The chain employs TRBV20-1 and TRBJ2-3; D is perhaps TRBD1 or TRBD2 (5 bases each). CDR1 is DFQATT, CDR2 SNEGSKA, per germline (reference sequence). This CDR3 is 14 amino acids long. Deletions cut 5 bases from V and 6 bases from J, with 18 bases between. The DNA of the CDR3 is TGCAGTGCTCAGAGACCGGGGCAAGGGGATACGCAGTATTTT. This sequence encodes CSAQRPGQGDTQYF.

The chain is built from TRBV5-1 and TRBJ2-1; either TRBD1 or TRBD2 may fit D (5 bases each). Between the trimmed V and J ends, which lost 2 bases and 1 base, there was a span of 19 bases. The CDR3 covers 18 residues. Germline-derived CDR1 and CDR2 are SGHRS and YFSETQ. CDR3 protein: CASSFVFGTPDSYNEQFF. The CDR3 DNA reads TGCGCCAGCAGCTTCGTGTTCGGGACGCCCGATTCCTACAATGAGCAGTTCTTC.

The V call is TRBV20-1, the J call TRBJ1-5, with D possibly being TRBD1 (5 bases). Germline V gene lookup returns CDR1 DFQATT and CDR2 SNEGSKA (reference sequence). V lost 0 bases to trimming and J lost 9 bases, with 12 bases between them. The length of the CDR3 is 13 residues. The CDR3 loop is CSARDGTERPQHF. The CDR3 nucleotides read TGCAGTGCTAGAGATGGGACGGAAAGGCCCCAGCATTTT.

The chain combines TRBV6-1 with TRBJ2-7, with 7 bases aligning to TRBD1. The DNA end is a closer match to TRBJ2-4, so the J assignment may be wrong. The germline V gene has CDR1 MNHNS and CDR2 SASEGT. The CDR3 is 14 amino acids. CDR3 sequence (DNA): TGTGCCAGCGACGACCGGGACAGAAAAAACATTCAGTACTTC. This encodes CASDDRDRKNIQYF.

In DNA form, the CDR3 reads TGTGCCAGCAAAACAGGGCTTGAAGGCTACACCTTC. It encodes CASKTGLEGYTF. V gene TRBV27 combines with J gene TRBJ1-2; D is possibly TRBD1 (6 bases). Germline assignment: CDR1 MNHEY and CDR2 SMNVEV (reference sequence). With 7 bases removed from V and 8 bases from J, the gap between germline ends came to 14 bases. This CDR3 is built from 12 residues.

The V and J genes are TRBV27 and TRBJ2-5, with D uncertain. This CDR3 spans 9 amino acids. Germline V gene data show CDR1 as MNHEY and CDR2 as SMNVEV (reference sequence). V was pared by 9 bases and J by 10 bases, with 9 bases between. In nucleotides, the CDR3 is TGTGCCAGAGTTGTGAGCCAGTACTTC. It encodes CARVVSQYF.

The genes are TRBV27 and TRBJ1-2; D is perhaps TRBD1 (5 bases). V dropped 5 bases and J dropped 8 bases, with 15 bases sitting between them. Looked up from germline, CDR1 is MNHEY and CDR2 is SMNVEV (reference sequence). The CDR3 is 13 residues long. CDR3 protein: CASSHGRDKGYTF. DNA for the CDR3: TGTGCCAGCAGTCACGGCAGGGATAAGGGCTACACCTTC.

At least ten counts were recorded for this clonotype. This chain joins TRBV4-3 and TRBJ2-3; TRBD2 matches 10 bases. V dropped 2 bases and J dropped 1; count of bases not matched to a gene: 0. The CDR3 is made up of 15 amino acids. The V gene's germline CDR1 is LGHNA and CDR2 YSLEER. This chain's CDR3 is CASSQLAGGTDTQYF. The CDR3 bases are TGCGCCAGCAGCCAACTAGCGGGGGGCACAGATACGCAGTATTTT.

The V and J genes are TRBV20-1 and TRBJ2-7; weak D call: TRBD1 (5 bases). This CDR3 is built from 13 residues. Germline V lookup: CDR1 DFQATT, CDR2 SNEGSKA (reference sequence). The V end was cut by 2 bases, the J end by 4 bases, with 12 bases between. The CDR3 sequence: CSARSGQNYEQYF. As DNA, the CDR3 is TGCAGTGCTAGAAGTGGACAAAATTACGAGCAGTACTTC.